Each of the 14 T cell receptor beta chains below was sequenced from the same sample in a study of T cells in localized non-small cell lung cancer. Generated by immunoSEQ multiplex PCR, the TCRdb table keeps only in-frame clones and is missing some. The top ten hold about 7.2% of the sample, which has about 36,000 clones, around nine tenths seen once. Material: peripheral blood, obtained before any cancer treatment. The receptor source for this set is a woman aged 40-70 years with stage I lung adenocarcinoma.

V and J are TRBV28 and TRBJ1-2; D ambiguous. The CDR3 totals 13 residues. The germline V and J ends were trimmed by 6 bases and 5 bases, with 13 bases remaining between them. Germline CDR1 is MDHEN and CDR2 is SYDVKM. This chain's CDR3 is CASSKTLLYGYTF. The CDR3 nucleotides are TGTGCCAGCAGCAAGACGTTACTTTATGGCTACACCTTC.

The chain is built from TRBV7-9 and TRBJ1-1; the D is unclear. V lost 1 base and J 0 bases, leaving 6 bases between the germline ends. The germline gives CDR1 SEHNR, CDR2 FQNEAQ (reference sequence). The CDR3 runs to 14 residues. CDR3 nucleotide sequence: TGTGCCAGCAGCTTAGACGGAATGAACACTGAAGCTTTCTTT. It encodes CASSLDGMNTEAFF.

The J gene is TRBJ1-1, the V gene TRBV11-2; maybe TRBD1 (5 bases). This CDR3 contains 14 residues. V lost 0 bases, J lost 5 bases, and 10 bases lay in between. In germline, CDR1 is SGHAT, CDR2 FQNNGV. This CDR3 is CASSLEPGWTEAFF. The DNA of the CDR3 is TGTGCCAGCAGCTTAGAGCCAGGGTGGACTGAAGCTTTCTTT.

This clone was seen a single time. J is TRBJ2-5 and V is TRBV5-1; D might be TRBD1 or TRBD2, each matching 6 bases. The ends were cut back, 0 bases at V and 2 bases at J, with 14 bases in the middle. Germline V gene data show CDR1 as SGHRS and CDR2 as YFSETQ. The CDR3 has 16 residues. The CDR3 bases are TGCGCCAGCAGCTTGGGAGGGGGGCCCTCTCAAGAGACCCAGTACTTC. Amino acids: CASSLGGGPSQETQYF.

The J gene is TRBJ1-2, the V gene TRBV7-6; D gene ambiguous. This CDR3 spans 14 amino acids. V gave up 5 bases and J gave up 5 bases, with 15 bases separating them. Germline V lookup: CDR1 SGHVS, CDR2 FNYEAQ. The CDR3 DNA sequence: TGTGCCAGCAGCCCCTCGGACGGCCGGTATGGCTACACCTTC. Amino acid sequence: CASSPSDGRYGYTF.

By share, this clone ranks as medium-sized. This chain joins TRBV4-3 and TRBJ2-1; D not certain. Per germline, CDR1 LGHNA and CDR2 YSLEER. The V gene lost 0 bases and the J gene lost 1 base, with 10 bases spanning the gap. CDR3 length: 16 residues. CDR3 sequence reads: CASSQDDFGSYNEQFF. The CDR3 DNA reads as TGCGCCAGCAGCCAAGATGACTTCGGGTCCTACAATGAGCAGTTCTTC.

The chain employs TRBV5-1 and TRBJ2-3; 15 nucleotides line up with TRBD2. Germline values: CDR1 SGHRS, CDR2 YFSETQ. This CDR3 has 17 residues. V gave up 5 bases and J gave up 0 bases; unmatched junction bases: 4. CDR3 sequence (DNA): TGCGCCAGCAGTTGGACTAGCGGGGGGGCTAGCACAGATACGCAGTATTTT. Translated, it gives CASSWTSGGASTDTQYF.

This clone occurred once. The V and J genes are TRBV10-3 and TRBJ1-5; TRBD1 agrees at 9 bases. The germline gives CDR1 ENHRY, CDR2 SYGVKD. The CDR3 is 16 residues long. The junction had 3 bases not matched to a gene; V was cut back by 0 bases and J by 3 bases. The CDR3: CAISESTGGNNQPQHF. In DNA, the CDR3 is TGTGCCATCAGTGAGTCGACAGGGGGAAACAATCAGCCCCAGCATTTT.

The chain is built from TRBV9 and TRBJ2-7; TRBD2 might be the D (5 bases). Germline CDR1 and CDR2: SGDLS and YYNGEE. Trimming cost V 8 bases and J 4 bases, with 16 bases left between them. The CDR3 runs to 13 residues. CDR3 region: CASSPGNLYEQYF. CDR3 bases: TGTGCCAGTTCCCCGGGAAACCTTTACGAGCAGTACTTC.

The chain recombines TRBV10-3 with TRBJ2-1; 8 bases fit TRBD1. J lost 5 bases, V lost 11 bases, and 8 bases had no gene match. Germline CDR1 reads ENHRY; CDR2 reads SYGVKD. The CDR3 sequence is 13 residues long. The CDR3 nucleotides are TGTGCCTCACAGGGGGATTCTCACAATGAGCAGTTCTTC. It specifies CASQGDSHNEQFF.

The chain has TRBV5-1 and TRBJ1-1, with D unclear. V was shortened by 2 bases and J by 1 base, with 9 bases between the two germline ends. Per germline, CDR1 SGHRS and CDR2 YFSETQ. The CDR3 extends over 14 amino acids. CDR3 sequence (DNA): TGCGCCAGCAGCTTTCTTCTGCCGAACACTGAAGCTTTCTTT. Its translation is CASSFLLPNTEAFF.

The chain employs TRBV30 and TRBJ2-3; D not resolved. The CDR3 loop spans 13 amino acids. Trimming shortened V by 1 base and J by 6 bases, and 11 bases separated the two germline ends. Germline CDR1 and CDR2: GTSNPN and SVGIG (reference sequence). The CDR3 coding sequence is TGTGCCTGGAGTGCTGGGCTGGGGGATACGCAGTATTTT. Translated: CAWSAGLGDTQYF.

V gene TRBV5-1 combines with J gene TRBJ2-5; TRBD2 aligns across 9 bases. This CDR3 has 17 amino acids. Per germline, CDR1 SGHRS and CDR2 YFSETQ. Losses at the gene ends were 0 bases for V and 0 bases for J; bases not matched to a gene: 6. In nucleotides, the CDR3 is TGCGCCAGCAGCTTGGGCGCGGGGGGGTCCTACCAAGAGACCCAGTACTTC. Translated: CASSLGAGGSYQETQYF.

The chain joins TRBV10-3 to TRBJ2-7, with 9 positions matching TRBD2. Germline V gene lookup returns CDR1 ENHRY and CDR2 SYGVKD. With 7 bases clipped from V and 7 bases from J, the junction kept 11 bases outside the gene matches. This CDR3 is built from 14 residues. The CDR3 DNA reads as TGTGCCATCAAAATGGCGGGGGGGGAAGGGGAGCAGTACTTC. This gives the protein CAIKMAGGEGEQYF.